This T cell receptor beta chain was sequenced in a study of memory CD4+ T cells and cytomegalovirus serostatus. Overall study findings and caveats: CD4+ memory repertoires contained about 40% of the 164 reported CMV TCRbeta sequences.

The V end was cut by 6 bases, the J end by 2 bases, with 11 bases between. Germline V gene sequence: CDR1 LGHNA, CDR2 YNFKEQ. This CDR3 is 14 amino acids long. Worth noting for this clone: Its antigen is not known.

Only in-frame clones appear in the TCRdb table, and some are missing; sequencing was by immunoSEQ multiplex PCR. The data show nearly 50,000 clones, just under 80% seen once. The sort gate was single viable CD3+CD4+CD8-CD45RO+ cells for memory CD4+ T cells. After thawing, CD4+ T cells were positively selected. This clonotype was obtained from an adult in good health and CMV-seronegative. The chain carries TRBV4-2 and TRBJ2-1; tentatively, D is TRBD1 (6 bases). Sequencing was carried out using memory CD4+ T cells from blood. The DNA of the CDR3 is TGTGCCAGCAGAAGCAGGGGACCCTACAATGAGCAGTTCTTC. It encodes CASRSRGPYNEQFF.